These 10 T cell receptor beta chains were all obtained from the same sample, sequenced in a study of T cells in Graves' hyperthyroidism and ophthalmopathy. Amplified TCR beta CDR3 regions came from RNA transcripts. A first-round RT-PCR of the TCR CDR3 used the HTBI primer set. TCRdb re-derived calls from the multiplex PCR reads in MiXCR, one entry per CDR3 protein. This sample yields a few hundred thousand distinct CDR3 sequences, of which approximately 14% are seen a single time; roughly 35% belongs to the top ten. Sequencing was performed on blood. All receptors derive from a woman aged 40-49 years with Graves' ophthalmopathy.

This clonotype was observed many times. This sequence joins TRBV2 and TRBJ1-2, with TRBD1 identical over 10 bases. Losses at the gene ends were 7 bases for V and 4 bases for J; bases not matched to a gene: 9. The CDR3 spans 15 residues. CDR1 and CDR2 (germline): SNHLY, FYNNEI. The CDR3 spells CASISPDRGFYGYTF. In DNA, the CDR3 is TGTGCCAGCATCTCCCCGGACAGGGGGTTCTATGGCTACACCTTC.

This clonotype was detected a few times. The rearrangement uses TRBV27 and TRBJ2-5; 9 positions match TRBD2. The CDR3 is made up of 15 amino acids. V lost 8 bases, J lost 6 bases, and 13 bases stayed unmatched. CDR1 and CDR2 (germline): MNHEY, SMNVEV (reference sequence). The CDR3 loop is CASAQGSGRKKTQYF. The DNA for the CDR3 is TGTGCCAGCGCACAAGGGAGCGGGAGGAAAAAGACCCAGTACTTC.

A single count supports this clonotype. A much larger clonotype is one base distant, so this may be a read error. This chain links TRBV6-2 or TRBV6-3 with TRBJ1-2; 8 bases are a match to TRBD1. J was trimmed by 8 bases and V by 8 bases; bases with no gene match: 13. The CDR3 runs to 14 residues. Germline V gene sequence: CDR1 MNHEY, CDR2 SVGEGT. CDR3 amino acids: CASHATGGEEGYTF. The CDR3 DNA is TGTGCCAGCCACGCAACAGGGGGGGAGGAGGGCTACACCTTC.

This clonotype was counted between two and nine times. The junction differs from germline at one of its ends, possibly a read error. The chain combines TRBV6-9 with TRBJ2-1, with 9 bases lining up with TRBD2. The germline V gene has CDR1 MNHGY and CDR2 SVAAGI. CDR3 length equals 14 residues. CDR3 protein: CASSGGTSNNEQFF. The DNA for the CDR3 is TGCGCCAGCAGTGGTGGGACTAGCAACAATGAGCAGTTCTTC.

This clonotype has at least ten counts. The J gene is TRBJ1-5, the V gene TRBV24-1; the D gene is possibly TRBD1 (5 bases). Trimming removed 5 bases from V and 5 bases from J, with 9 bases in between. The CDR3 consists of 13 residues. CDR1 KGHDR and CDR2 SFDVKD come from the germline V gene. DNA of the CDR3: TGTGCCACCAGTGCCGAGGGGTATCAGCCCCAGCATTTT. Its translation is CATSAEGYQPQHF.

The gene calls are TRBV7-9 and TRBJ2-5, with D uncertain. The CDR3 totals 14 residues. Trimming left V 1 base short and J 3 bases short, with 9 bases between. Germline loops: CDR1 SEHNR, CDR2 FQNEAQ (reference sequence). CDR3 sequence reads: CASSLVQSEETQYF. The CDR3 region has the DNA TGTGCCAGCAGCTTAGTCCAGTCAGAAGAGACCCAGTACTTC.

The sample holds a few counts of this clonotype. In nucleotides, the CDR3 is TGTGCCAGCAGCTTTTTCGGGGACACTGAAGCTTTCTTT. This translates into CASSFFGDTEAFF. V usage is TRBV11-2 and J usage is TRBJ1-1; D is unclear. There are 13 residues in the CDR3. Germline loops: CDR1 SGHAT, CDR2 FQNNGV. V dropped 3 bases and J dropped 3 bases, with 8 bases sitting between them.

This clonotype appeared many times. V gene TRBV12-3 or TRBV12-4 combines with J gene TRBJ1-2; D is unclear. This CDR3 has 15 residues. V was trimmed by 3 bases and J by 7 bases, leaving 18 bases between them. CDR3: CASSFNERGDSGYTF. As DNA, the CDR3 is TGTGCCAGCAGTTTTAACGAGCGGGGTGACTCTGGCTACACCTTC.

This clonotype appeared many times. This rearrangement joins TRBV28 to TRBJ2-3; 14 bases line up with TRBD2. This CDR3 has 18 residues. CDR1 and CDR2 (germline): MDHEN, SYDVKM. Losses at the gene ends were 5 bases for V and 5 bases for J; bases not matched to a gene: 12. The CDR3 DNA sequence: TGTGCCAGCAGTCCACCGGGACTAGCGGGAGAAAGTGGAGATACGCAGTATTTT. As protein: CASSPPGLAGESGDTQYF. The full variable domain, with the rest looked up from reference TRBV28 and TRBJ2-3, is DVKVTQSSRYLVKRTGEKVFLECVQDMDHENMFWYRQDPGLGLRLIYFSYDVKMKEKGDIPEGYSVSREKKERFSLILESASTNQTSMYLCASSPPGLAGESGDTQYFGPGTRLTVL.

The CDR3: CASSQVPSTNEQFF. The CDR3 DNA is TGTGCCAGCAGCCAAGTCCCTAGTACTAATGAGCAGTTCTTC. This chain links TRBV3-1 with TRBJ2-1; no reliable D call. The CDR3 length is 14 residues. Trimming stripped 1 base from V and 7 bases from J, with 11 bases between. CDR1 and CDR2 from the germline V gene are LGHDT and YNNKEL (reference sequence).